Described below is a single TCR beta chain sequence and its context. Its specificity is unknown. Tagging with unique molecular identifiers was a feature of the TCR beta cDNA libraries. MiXCR, run by TCRdb on the PCR reads, gives a single entry per CDR3 protein. The top ten clones hold around 8% of a sample with 400,000 to 500,000 distinct CDR3 sequences, about 39% of them seen once. The entry originates in a study of post-analysis software for immune sequencing data. General study findings and limits: Strong co-clustering by F measure was seen for same-batch samples. Normalized Chao1 diversity was significantly reduced in patients versus controls.

The clonotype originates from a girl aged 2 to 10 with multiple sclerosis. Sequencing input: blood.

CDR3 DNA: TGTGCCAGCACGGGACAGGGGGACCCCGGGGAGCTGTTTTTT. It specifies CASTGQGDPGELFF. This chain connects TRBV6-5 to TRBJ2-2; 11 nucleotides align to TRBD1. The CDR3 contains 14 residues. V gave up 7 bases and J gave up 6 bases; unmatched junction bases: 4. From germline, CDR1 is MNHEY and CDR2 SVGAGI.